This is a list of T cell receptor beta chains from one sample in a study of OX40 agonist ivuxolimab in advanced cancers. Only in-frame clones appear in the TCRdb table, and some are missing; sequencing was by immunoSEQ multiplex PCR. The sample has 120,000 or so clones; around 93% are singletons. The sample in question was CD4+ or CD8+ T cells sorted from blood, obtained in a trial of the OX40 agonist ivuxolimab. These receptors were obtained from an adult with an advanced solid tumor such as melanoma, head and neck, liver or kidney cancer. CDR3s include the opening cysteine and the closing phenylalanine or tryptophan. The D gene is left open where the match is weak. Some rows have no size entry. The others give once, few or many, or a class for an expanded clone.

>TRBV5-3|NA|TRBJ1-1|TRBD1
TGTGCCAGAAGCTTGACTAGGACAGGGCTACCTAAAGGCTCTGAAGCTTTCTTT
CARSLTRTGLPKGSEAFF
>TRBV6-1|NA|TRBJ1-2|NA
TGTGCCAGCAGTGAAGCCGGGTCCTATGGCTACACCTTC
CASSEAGSYGYTF
>TRBV19|NA|TRBJ2-3|TRBD1
TGTGCCAGTAGTGGAGGACAGGGGAGTTGGACAGATACGCAGTATTTT
CASSGGQGSWTDTQYF
>TRBV4-1|NA|TRBJ1-4|TRBD1
TGCGCCAGCAGGTCGTTACAGGGGAGTGAAAAACTGTTTTTT
CASRSLQGSEKLFF
>TRBV18|few|TRBJ1-5|NA
TGTGCCAGCTCACCGAGTGGGGGCAATCAGCCCCAGCATTTT
CASSPSGGNQPQHF
>TRBV28|NA|TRBJ2-7|TRBD2
TGTGCCAGCACCGTAGGGGGGACTAGCGGGATCGAGCAGTACTTC
CASTVGGTSGIEQYF
>TRBV29-1|NA|TRBJ1-1|NA
TGCAGCGCCAGAAGTCAGGGTTTGAACACTGAAGCTTTCTTT
CSARSQGLNTEAFF
>TRBV6-5|NA|TRBJ1-2|NA
TGTGCCAGCAGCCGCGGGATCTACTATGGCTACACCTTC
CASSRGIYYGYTF
>TRBV10-2|NA|TRBJ2-7|TRBD2
TGCGCCAGCATAGCGGGGAGCTCCTACGAGCAGTACTTC
CASIAGSSYEQYF
>TRBV5-3|NA|TRBJ2-4|TRBD1
TGTGCCAGAAGCTCGGACAGGGGGCGAACGGCAGCCAAAAACATTCAGTACTTC
CARSSDRGRTAAKNIQYF
>TRBV28|NA|TRBJ2-7|TRBD2
TGTGCCAGCAGACCCGGACTAGCGGGGGGGAATTCCTACGAGCAGTACTTC
CASRPGLAGGNSYEQYF
>TRBV11-3|NA|TRBJ2-3|TRBD2
TGTGCCAGCTCCCCGGGAGGGGTGGAAGATACGCAGTATTTT
CASSPGGVEDTQYF
>TRBV19|NA|TRBJ2-1|TRBD2
TGTGCCAGTAGTATGGGTCTAGCGGGAGGGCCGCTTCGGGACTACAATGAGCAGTTCTTC
CASSMGLAGGPLRDYNEQFF
>TRBV5-4|NA|TRBJ1-1|NA
TGTGCCAGCAGCTTGAGAGAGGGGACTGAAGCTTTCTTT
CASSLREGTEAFF
>TRBV11-2|NA|TRBJ1-3|NA
TGTGCCAGCAGCCCAACTTGGACAGGAAACACCATATATTTT
CASSPTWTGNTIYF
>TRBV5-6|NA|TRBJ1-3|TRBD1
TGTGCCAGCAGCTTGGTTCGACAGGGGGCTGGAAACACCATATATTTT
CASSLVRQGAGNTIYF
>TRBV28|NA|TRBJ1-5|NA
TGTGCCAGCAGTGAGGCCCAAGGCAATCAGCCCCAGCATTTT
CASSEAQGNQPQHF
>TRBV2|NA|TRBJ2-5|NA
TGTGCCAGCAGGGTGGGAGCCGACGCGCTCCAAGAGACCCAGTACTTC
CASRVGADALQETQYF
>TRBV6-1|NA|TRBJ2-5|NA
TGTGCCAGCCTAGAACAGAGGGAGACCCAGTACTTC
CASLEQRETQYF
>TRBV10-3|NA|TRBJ2-7|TRBD2
TGTGCCACCCGAGGGACTAGCGGGACCTACGAGCAGTACTTC
CATRGTSGTYEQYF
>TRBV18|NA|TRBJ2-3|TRBD2
TGTGCCAGCTCACCTCGACTAGCAGAAGATACGCAGTATTTT
CASSPRLAEDTQYF
>TRBV7-2|NA|TRBJ1-2|NA
TGTGCCAGCAGCATCACCCTGGTGGGCTACACCTTC
CASSITLVGYTF
>TRBV5-1|NA|TRBJ2-5|TRBD1
TGCGCCAGCAGCCGTACGGGACAGGGAAGGGAGACCCAGTACTTC
CASSRTGQGRETQYF
>TRBV6-1|NA|TRBJ2-3|NA
TGTGCCAGCAGTGGGCAGGGTGCCAGAGATACGCAGTATTTT
CASSGQGARDTQYF
>TRBV5-1|few|TRBJ2-7|TRBD1
TGCGCCAGCAGCAGACAGGGGGACTACGAGCAGTACTTC
CASSRQGDYEQYF
>TRBV7-9|NA|TRBJ2-7|NA
TGTGCCAGCAGCCCCCCTGGCCAGAGCTACGAGCAGTACTTC
CASSPPGQSYEQYF
>TRBV14|NA|TRBJ1-5|TRBD1
TGTGCCAGCAGCCTCCGGGACAGGGCCACCTTTAGCAATCAGCCCCAGCATTTT
CASSLRDRATFSNQPQHF
>TRBV19|NA|TRBJ1-2|TRBD1
TGTGCCAGTAGTATAGATAGTCAGGTGGTAGGGACAGGGTATGGCTACACCTTC
CASSIDSQVVGTGYGYTF
>TRBV2|NA|TRBJ1-3|NA
TGTGCCAGCAGCTCGGCTGGAAACACCATATATTTT
CASSSAGNTIYF
>TRBV4-1|NA|TRBJ2-7|NA
TGCGCCAGCAGCCAAGTTCTCGGAGTCCCCTCCTACGAGCAGTACTTC
CASSQVLGVPSYEQYF